Reported below is one T cell receptor beta chain. Its target is not known. After removal of 3 bases from V and 7 bases from J, the junction contained 11 bases not matched to a gene. Germline V gene lookup returns CDR1 MNHNS and CDR2 SASEGT. The CDR3 runs 15 residues. The method was immunoSEQ multiplex PCR; TCRdb's version includes in-frame clones alone and lacks a portion of them. The sample carries roughly 150,000 clones, roughly 90% recorded once. This sample was included in a study of T cell responses to AZD1222 COVID-19 vaccine. The study, taken as a whole, reports: The study found Spike-specific TCR breadth and depth rose after two AZD1222 doses. Regions 160-218 and 743-854 dominated among vaccine-associated CD4 TCRs spanning spike.

The receptor was derived from an adult in good health. The rearrangement links TRBV6-1 to TRBJ2-7; 8 bases map to TRBD2. The sample here was peripheral blood, taken on day 0 of AZD1222 vaccination. In nucleotides, the CDR3 is TGTGCCAGCAGTGATGGTGCAGCGGGAGCCAGGGAGCAGTACTTC. Amino acids: CASSDGAAGAREQYF.